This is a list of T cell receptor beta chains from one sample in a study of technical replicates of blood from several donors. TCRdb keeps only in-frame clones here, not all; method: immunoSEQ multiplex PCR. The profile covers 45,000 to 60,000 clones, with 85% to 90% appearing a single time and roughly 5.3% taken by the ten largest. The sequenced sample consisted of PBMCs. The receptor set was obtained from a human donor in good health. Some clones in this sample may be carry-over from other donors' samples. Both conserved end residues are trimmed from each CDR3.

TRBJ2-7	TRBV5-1	ASSLEGATYEQY
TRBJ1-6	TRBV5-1	ASSRQGLDNSPLH
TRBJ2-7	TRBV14	ASSQDLGVVYEQY
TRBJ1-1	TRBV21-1	ASSRGQGIEAF
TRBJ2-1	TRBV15	ATSRRGGYEQF
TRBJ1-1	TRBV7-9	ASSLVQGKTEAF
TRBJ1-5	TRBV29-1	SAADRALNQPQH
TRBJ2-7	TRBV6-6	ASSYGTFSEQY
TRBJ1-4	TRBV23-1	ASSQPQGETNEKLF
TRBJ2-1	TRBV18	ASSPTGDEQF
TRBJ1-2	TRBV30	AWTGDFNYGYT
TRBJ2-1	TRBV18	ASSPKGLAGFKGYNEQF
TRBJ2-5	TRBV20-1	SASHETQY
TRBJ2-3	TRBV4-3	ASSQDLSRSQAQY
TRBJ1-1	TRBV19	SGDTEAF
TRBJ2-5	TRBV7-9	ASSTLAGVRGETQY
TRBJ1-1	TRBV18	ASSPLRGSGNTEAF
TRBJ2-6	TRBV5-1	ASRAAGGSFSGANVLT
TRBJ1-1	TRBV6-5	ASSRDRENTEAF
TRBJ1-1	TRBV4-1	ASSRGENANTEAF
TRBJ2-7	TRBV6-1	ASSGVGGRGPYEQY
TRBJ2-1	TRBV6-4	ASSEGLAGNNEQF
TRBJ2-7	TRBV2	ASSDGVLDYEQY
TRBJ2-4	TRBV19	ASSIGGGPNIQY
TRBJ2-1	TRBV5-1	ASRPTSGTYNEQF
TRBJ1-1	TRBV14	ASSQDAGEAF